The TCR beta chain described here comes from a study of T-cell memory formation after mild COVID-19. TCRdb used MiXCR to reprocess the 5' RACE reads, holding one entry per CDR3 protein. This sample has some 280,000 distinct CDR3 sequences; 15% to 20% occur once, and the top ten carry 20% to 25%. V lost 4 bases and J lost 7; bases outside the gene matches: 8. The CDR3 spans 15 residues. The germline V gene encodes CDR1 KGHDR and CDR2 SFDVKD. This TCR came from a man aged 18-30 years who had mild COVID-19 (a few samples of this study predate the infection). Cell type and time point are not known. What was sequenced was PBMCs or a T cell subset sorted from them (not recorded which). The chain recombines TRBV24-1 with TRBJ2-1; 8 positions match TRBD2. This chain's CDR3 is CATSDSRGAGNEQFF. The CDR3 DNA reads TGTGCCACCAGTGACTCGCGGGGGGCGGGGAATGAGCAGTTCTTC.